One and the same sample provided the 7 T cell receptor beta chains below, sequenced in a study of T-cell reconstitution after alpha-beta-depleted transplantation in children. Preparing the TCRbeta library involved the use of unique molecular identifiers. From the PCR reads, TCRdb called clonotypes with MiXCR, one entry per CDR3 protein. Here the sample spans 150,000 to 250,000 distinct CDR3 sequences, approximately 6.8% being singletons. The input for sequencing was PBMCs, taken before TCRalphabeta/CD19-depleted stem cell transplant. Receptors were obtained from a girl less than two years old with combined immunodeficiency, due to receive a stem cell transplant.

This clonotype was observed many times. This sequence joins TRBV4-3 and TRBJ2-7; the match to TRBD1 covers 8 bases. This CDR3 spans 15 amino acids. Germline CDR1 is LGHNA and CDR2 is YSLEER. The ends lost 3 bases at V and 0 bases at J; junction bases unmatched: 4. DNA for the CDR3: TGCGCCAGCAGCCATCACAGGGGGAGCTCCTACGAGCAGTACTTC. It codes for CASSHHRGSSYEQYF.

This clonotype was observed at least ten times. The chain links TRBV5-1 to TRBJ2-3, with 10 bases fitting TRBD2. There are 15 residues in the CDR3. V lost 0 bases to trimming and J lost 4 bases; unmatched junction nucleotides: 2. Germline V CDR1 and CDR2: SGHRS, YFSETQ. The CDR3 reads CASSLVLAGADTQYF. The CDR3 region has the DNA TGCGCCAGCAGCTTGGTCCTAGCGGGAGCAGATACGCAGTATTTT.

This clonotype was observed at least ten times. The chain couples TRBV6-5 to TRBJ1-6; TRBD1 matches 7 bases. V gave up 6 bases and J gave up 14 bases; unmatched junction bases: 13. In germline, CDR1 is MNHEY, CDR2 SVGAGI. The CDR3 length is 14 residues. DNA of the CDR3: TGTGCCAGCAGCCGGGACAGAACTGGAGGGACCCTCCACTTT. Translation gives CASSRDRTGGTLHF.

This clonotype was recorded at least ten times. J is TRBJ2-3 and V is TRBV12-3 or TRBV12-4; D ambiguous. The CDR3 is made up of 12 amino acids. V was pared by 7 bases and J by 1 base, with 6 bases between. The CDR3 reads CASNGGTDTQYF. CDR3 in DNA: TGTGCCAGCAACGGAGGCACAGATACGCAGTATTTT.

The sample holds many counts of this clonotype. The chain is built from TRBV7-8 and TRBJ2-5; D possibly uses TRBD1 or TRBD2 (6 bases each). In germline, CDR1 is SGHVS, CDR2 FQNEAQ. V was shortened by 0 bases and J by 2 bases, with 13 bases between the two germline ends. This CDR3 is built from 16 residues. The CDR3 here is CASSLAQGTFQETQYF. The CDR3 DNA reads TGTGCCAGCAGCTTAGCGCAGGGGACTTTTCAAGAGACCCAGTACTTC. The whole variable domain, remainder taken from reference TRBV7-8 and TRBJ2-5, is GAGVSQSPRYKVAKRGQDVALRCDPISGHVSLFWYQQALGQGPEFLTYFQNEAQLDKSGLPSDRFFAERPEGSVSTLKIQRTQQEDSAVYLCASSLAQGTFQETQYFGPGTRLLVL.

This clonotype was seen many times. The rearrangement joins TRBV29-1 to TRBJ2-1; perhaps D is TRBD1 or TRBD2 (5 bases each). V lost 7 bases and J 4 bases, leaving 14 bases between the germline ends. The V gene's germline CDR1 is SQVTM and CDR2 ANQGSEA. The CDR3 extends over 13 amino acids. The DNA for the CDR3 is TGCAGCGGGGGGACGGGCCCTTACAATGAGCAGTTCTTC. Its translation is CSGGTGPYNEQFF.

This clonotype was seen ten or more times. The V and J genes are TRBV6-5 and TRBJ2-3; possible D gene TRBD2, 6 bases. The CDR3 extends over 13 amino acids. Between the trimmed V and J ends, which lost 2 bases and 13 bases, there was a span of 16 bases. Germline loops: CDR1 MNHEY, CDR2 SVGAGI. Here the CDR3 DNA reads TGTGCCAGCAGTTACGGTGGTGCTAGCGAAAAGTATTTT. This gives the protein CASSYGGASEKYF.